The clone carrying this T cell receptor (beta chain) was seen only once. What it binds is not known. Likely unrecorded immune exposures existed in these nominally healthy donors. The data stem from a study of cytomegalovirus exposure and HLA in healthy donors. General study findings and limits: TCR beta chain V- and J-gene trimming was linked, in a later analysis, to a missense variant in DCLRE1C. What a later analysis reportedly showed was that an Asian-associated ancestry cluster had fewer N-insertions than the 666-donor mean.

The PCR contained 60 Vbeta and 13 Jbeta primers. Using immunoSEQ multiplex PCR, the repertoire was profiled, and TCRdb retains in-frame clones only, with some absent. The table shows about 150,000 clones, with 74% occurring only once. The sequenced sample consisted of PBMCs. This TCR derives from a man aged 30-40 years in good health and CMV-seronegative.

CDR3: CASSLNRAGYTF. CDR3 in DNA: TGTGCCAGCAGCTTAAACAGGGCTGGCTACACCTTC. The chain has TRBV5-6 and TRBJ1-2; D possibly corresponds to TRBD1 (6 bases). Germline-derived CDR1 and CDR2 are SGHDT and YYEEEE. The V gene lost 2 bases and the J gene lost 7 bases, with 9 bases spanning the gap. The CDR3 totals 12 residues.